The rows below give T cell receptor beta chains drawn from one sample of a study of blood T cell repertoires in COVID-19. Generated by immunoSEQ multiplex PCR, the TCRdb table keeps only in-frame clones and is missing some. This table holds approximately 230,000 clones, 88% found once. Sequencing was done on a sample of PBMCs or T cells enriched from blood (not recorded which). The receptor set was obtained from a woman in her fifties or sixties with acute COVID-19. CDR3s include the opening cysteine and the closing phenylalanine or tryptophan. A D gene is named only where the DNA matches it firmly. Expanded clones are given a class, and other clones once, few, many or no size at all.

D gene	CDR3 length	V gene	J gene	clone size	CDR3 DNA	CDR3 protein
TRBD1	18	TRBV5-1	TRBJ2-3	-	TGCGCCAGCAGCTCGCGCCCATACGGGACAGATAACACAGATACGCAGTATTTT	CASSSRPYGTDNTDTQYF
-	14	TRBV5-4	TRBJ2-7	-	TGTGCCAGCAGATCACCCACAGAGACCTACGAGCAGTACTTC	CASRSPTETYEQYF
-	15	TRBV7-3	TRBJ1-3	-	TGTGCCAGCAGCCCACAGGGATCTGCTGGAAACACCATATATTTT	CASSPQGSAGNTIYF
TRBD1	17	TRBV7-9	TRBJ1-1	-	TGTGCCAGCAGCTCCTTCCCGGGACAGGGGTCGAACACTGAAGCTTTCTTT	CASSSFPGQGSNTEAFF
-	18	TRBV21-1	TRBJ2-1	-	TGTGCCAGCAGCAAAGTTCCCGTGCGACTAGCGGGGACCAATGAGCAGTTCTTC	CASSKVPVRLAGTNEQFF
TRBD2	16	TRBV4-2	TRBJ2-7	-	TGTGCCAGCAGCCCGATTACGGGACTAGGGACCGGCGAGCAGTACTTC	CASSPITGLGTGEQYF
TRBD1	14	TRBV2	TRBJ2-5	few	TGTGCCAGCAGTGACGGCAGGGGGCGAAAGACCCAGTACTTC	CASSDGRGRKTQYF
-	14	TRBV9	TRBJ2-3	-	TGTGCCAGCAGCGAGGAGAGCGCCACAGATACGCAGTATTTT	CASSEESATDTQYF
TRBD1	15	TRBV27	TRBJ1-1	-	TGTGCCAGCAAGAGCGCGGACAGGCCCTACACTGAAGCTTTCTTT	CASKSADRPYTEAFF
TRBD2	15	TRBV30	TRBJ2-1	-	TGTGCCTGGAGGGGTAGCGGGAGACCCTACAATGAGCAGTTCTTC	CAWRGSGRPYNEQFF
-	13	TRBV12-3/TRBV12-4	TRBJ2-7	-	TGTGCCAGCAGTCTGGGGGCCAGGGACGAGCAGTACTTC	CASSLGARDEQYF
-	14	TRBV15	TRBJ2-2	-	TGTGCCACCAGCAGAGGAGGGAACACCGGGGAGCTGTTTTTT	CATSRGGNTGELFF
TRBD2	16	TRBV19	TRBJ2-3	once	TGTGCCAGTAGTTTAGCGGGAGGTTCGGGCACAGATACGCAGTATTTT	CASSLAGGSGTDTQYF
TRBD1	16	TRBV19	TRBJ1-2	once	TGTGCCAGTAGTAACCCAGGACAGGGTCGGAACTATGGCTACACCTTC	CASSNPGQGRNYGYTF
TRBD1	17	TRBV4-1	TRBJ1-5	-	TGCGCCAGCAGCCAAGATCGCCTCGGACAGGACAATCAGCCCCAGCATTTT	CASSQDRLGQDNQPQHF
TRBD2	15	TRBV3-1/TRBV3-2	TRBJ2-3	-	TGTGCCAGCAGCCCCAGGGCGGGAGTCACAGATACGCAGTATTTT	CASSPRAGVTDTQYF
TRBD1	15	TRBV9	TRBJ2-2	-	TGTGCCAGCAGATCAGGGGGTTTGAACACCGGGGAGCTGTTTTTT	CASRSGGLNTGELFF
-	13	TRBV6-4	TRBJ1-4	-	TGTGCCAATCCGTGCAGGGTGAATGAAAAACTGTTTTTT	CANPCRVNEKLFF
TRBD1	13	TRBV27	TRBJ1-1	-	TGTGCCACCAGGGACAGGGTAAACGCTGAAGCTTTCTTT	CATRDRVNAEAFF
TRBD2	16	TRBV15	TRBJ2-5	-	TGTGCCACCAGCAGACTGACTAGCGGGAAAAGGGAGACCCAGTACTTC	CATSRLTSGKRETQYF
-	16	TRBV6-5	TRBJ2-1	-	TGTGCCAGCAGTTACGCACCGGCAGGTGGTACCAATGAGCAGTTCTTC	CASSYAPAGGTNEQFF
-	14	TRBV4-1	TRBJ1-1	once	TGCGCCAGCAGCCAAGCGACTGATAACACTGAAGCTTTCTTT	CASSQATDNTEAFF
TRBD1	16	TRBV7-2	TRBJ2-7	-	TGTGCCAGCAGCCTCGCCGGGACAGGGAATTCCTACGAGCAGTACTTC	CASSLAGTGNSYEQYF
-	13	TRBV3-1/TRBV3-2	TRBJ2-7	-	TGTGCCAGCAGCCAAGTCAGGGGCGACGAGCAGTACTTC	CASSQVRGDEQYF
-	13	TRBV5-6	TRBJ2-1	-	TGTGCCAGCAGCCCCCCCCCGTACAATGAGCAGTTCTTC	CASSPPPYNEQFF
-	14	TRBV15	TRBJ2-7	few	TGTGCCACCAGCAGGGCCCGGGGCTCCTACGAGCAGTACTTC	CATSRARGSYEQYF
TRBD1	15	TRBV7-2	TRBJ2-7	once	TGTGCCAGCAGCTTAGCCACAGGGGCCACCTACGAGCAGTACTTC	CASSLATGATYEQYF
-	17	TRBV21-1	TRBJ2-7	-	TGTGCCAGCGGGCGGGACCGGCTGACACACCTTAGTTACGAGCAGTACTTC	CASGRDRLTHLSYEQYF
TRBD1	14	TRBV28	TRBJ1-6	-	TGTGCCAGCAGTTTGACGACAGGGACTTCACCCCTCCACTTT	CASSLTTGTSPLHF
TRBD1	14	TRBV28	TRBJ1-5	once	TGTGCCAGCAGTCAACAGGGGGCACGGCAGCCCCAGCATTTT	CASSQQGARQPQHF
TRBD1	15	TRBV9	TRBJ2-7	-	TGTGCCAGCAGCGTTTTCGGACAGGGTAGCCACGAGCAGTACTTC	CASSVFGQGSHEQYF
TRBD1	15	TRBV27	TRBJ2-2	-	TGTGCCAGCAGTTTTCGACAGGGGGCGACCGGGGAGCTGTTTTTT	CASSFRQGATGELFF
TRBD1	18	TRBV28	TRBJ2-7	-	TGTGCCAGCGGGGGGACAGGGGCATCTAGGGGTAACTCCTACGAGCAGTACTTC	CASGGTGASRGNSYEQYF
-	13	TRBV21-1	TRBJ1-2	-	TGTGCCAGCAGCCCCTCAAGGGGGCAGGGCTACACCTTC	CASSPSRGQGYTF
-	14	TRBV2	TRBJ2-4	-	TGTGCCAGCAGCTCGGACAGCGCCAAAAACATTCAGTACTTC	CASSSDSAKNIQYF
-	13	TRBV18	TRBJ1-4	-	TGTGCCAGCTCACCCGGGGATAGTGAAAAACTGTTTTTT	CASSPGDSEKLFF
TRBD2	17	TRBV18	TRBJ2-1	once	TGTGCCAGCTCACCCCCCCCTGAGCGGGAGGGTTTAAATGAGCAGTTCTTC	CASSPPPEREGLNEQFF
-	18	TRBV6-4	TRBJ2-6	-	TGTGCCAGCAGTGACAAAGGGGGGGGCCCTTCTGGGGCCAACGTCCTGACTTTC	CASSDKGGGPSGANVLTF
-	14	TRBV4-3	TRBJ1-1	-	TGCGCCAGCAGCCAATGGCATTCGAACACTGAAGCTTTCTTT	CASSQWHSNTEAFF
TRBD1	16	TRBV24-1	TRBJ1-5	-	TGTGCCACCAGTGAATTGACAGGGGCCTTTAATCAGCCCCAGCATTTT	CATSELTGAFNQPQHF
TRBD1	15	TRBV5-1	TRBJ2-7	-	TGCGCCAGCAGCTTCGCCGGGACAGGCTCCTACGAGCAGTACTTC	CASSFAGTGSYEQYF
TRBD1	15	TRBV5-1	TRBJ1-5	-	TGCGCCAGCAGCCCAGGGGACAGGGAAAATCAGCCCCAGCATTTT	CASSPGDRENQPQHF
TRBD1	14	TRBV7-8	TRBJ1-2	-	TGTGCCAGCAGCTTAATGGGGACAGGGGATGGCTACACCTTC	CASSLMGTGDGYTF
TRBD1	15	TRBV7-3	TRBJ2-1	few	TGTGCCAGCAGCGATGGACAGGGTCCATACAATGAGCAGTTCTTC	CASSDGQGPYNEQFF
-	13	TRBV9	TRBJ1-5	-	TGTGCCAGCAGCGTAGCTCCCGGTCAGCCCCAGCATTTT	CASSVAPGQPQHF
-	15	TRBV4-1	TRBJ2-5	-	TGCGCCAGCAGCCGATCGGACACATACCAAGAGACCCAGTACTTC	CASSRSDTYQETQYF